This T cell receptor (beta chain) was identified during a study of control samples from healthy donors and cancer patients. CDR1 is KGHSH and CDR2 is LQKENI in the germline V gene. The CDR3 runs to 14 residues. V shed 6 bases and J 6 bases; nucleotides not matched to a gene: 11. The assay was immunoSEQ multiplex PCR, and TCRdb's table has in-frame clones only and misses some. Counted here are 150,000 to 200,000 clones, 90% to 95% occurring once; the ten biggest clones make up 1.1% to 1.5%. The sequenced sample consisted of blood. The chain links TRBV18 to TRBJ2-7, with TRBD2 matching over 7 bases. This clonotype was sampled from a woman between 18 and 29 years old in good health. CDR3 sequence (DNA): TGTGCCAGCTCCCTAGCAGCGGGGAGGGTCGAGCAGTACTTC. Translating it yields CASSLAAGRVEQYF.